This T cell receptor beta chain was sequenced in a study of identical twins. This clonotype appeared a few times. V lost 1 base to trimming and J lost 7 bases, with 14 bases between them. The germline CDR1 and CDR2 sequences are LGHDT and YNNKEL (reference sequence). There are 15 residues in the CDR3. Carrying unique molecular identifiers, the cDNA also gained a universal primer site through template switching. TCRdb reprocessed the 5' RACE reads with MiXCR, giving one entry per CDR3 protein. The sample has roughly 490,000 distinct CDR3 sequences; approximately 15% are singletons. Everyone who donated was a healthy Caucasian. The sample was also linked to a second study, of yellow fever vaccine responses in identical twins.

This TCR was sampled from a woman between 18 and 29 years old in good health. Sequenced material: CD4+ T cells sorted from blood. The chain is built from TRBV3-1 and TRBJ1-5; D gene ambiguous. The DNA for the CDR3 is TGTGCCAGCAGCCAAGGAGTAGGAGAATGGCAGCCCCAGCATTTT. Its translation: CASSQGVGEWQPQHF.